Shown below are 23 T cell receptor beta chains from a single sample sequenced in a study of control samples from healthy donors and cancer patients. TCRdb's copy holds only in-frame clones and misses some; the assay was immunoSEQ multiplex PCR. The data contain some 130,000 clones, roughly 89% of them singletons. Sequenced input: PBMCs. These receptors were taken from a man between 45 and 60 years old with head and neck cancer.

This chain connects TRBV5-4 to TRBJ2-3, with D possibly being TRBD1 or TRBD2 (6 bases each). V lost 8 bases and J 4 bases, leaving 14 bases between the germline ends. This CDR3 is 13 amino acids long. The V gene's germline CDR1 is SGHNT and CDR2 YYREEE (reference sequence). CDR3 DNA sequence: TGTGCCAGTCGACTAGAGGGGGCAGATACGCAGTATTTT. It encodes CASRLEGADTQYF.

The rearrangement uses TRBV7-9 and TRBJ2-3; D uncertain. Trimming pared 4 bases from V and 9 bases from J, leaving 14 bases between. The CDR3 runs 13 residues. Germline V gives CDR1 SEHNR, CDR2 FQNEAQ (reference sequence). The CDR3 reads CASSSRTAWTQYF. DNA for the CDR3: TGTGCCAGCAGCTCCCGGACCGCTTGGACGCAGTATTTT.

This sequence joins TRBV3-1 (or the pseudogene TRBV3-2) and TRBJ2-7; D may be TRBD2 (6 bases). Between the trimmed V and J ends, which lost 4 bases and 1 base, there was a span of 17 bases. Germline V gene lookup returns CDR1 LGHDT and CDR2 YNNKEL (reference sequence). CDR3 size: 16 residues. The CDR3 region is CASSPRAAGISYEQYF. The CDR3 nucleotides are TGTGCCAGCAGCCCTAGGGCAGCGGGCATTTCCTACGAGCAGTACTTC.

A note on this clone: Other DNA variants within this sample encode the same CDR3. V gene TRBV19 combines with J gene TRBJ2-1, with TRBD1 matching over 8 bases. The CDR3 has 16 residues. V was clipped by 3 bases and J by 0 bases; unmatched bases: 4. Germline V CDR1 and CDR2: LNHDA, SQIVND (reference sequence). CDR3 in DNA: TGTGCCAGTAGTATGGGGGACAGGAGCTCCTACAATGAGCAGTTCTTC. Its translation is CASSMGDRSSYNEQFF.

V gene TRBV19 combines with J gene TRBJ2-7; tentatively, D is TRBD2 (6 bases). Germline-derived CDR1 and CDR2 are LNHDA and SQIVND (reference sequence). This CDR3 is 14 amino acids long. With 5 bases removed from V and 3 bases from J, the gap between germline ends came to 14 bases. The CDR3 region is CASSARTGGYEQYF. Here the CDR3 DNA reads TGTGCCAGTAGTGCCCGGACCGGGGGCTACGAGCAGTACTTC. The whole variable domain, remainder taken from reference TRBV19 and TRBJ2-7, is DGGITQSPKYLFRKEGQNVTLSCEQNLNHDAMYWYRQDPGQGLRLIYYSQIVNDFQKGDIAEGYSVSREKKESFPLTVTSAQKNPTAFYLCASSARTGGYEQYFGPGTRLTVT.

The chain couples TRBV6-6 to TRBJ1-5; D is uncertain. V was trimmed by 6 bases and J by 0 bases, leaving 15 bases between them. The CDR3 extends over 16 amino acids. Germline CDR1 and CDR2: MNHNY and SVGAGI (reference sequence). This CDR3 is CASSNYWISSNQPQHF. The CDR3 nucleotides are TGTGCCAGCAGCAACTACTGGATTTCTAGCAATCAGCCCCAGCATTTT.

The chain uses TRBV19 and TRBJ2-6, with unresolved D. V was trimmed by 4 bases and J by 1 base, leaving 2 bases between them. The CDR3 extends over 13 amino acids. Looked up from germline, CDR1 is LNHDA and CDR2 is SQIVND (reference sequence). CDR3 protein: CASSKSGANVLTF. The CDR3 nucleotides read TGTGCCAGTAGTAAGTCTGGGGCCAACGTCCTGACTTTC.

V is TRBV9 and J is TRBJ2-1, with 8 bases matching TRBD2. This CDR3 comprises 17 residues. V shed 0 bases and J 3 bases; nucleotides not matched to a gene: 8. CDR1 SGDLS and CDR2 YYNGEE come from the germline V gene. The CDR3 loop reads CASSVDPSSGLYNEQFF. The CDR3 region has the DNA TGTGCCAGCAGCGTAGACCCATCTAGCGGGCTCTACAATGAGCAGTTCTTC.

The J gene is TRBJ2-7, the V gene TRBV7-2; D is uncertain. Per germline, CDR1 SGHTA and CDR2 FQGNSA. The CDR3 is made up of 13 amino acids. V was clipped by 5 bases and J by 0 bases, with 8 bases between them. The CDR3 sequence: CASSPTSSYEQYF. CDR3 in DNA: TGTGCCAGCAGCCCGACCAGCTCCTACGAGCAGTACTTC.

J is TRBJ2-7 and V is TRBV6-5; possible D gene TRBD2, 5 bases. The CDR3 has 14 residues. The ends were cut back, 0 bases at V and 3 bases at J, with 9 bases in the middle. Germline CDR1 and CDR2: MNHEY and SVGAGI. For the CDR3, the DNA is TGTGCCAGCAGTTACTCAAAACGGGGCTACGAGCAGTACTTC. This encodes CASSYSKRGYEQYF.

This CDR3 is CASSSDSIFQPQHF. The CDR3 DNA reads as TGTGCCAGCAGTTCGGATAGCATCTTTCAGCCCCAGCATTTT. The genes are TRBV27 and TRBJ1-5; no reliable D call. The CDR3 length is 14 residues. Germline CDR1 and CDR2: MNHEY and SMNVEV (reference sequence). The V and J ends lost 4 bases and 6 bases respectively, with 13 bases between them.

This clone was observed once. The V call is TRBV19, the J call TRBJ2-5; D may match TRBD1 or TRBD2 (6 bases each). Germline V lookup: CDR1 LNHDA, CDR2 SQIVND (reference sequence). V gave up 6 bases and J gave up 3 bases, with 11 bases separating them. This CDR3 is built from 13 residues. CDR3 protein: CASRLRGEETQYF. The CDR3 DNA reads TGTGCCAGTAGGCTTAGGGGGGAAGAGACCCAGTACTTC.

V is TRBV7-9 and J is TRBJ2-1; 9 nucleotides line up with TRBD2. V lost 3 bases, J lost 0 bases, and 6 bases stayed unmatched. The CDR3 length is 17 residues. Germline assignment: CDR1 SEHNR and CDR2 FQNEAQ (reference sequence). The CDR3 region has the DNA TGTGCCAGCAGCTTTCCGACTAGCGGAGCCTCCTACAATGAGCAGTTCTTC. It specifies CASSFPTSGASYNEQFF.

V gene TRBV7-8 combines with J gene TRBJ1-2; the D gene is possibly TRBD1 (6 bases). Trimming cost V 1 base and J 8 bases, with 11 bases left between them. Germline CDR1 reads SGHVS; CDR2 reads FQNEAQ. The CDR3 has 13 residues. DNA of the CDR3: TGTGCCAGCAGCTTAGTCCAGGGGCAAGGCTACACCTTC. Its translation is CASSLVQGQGYTF.

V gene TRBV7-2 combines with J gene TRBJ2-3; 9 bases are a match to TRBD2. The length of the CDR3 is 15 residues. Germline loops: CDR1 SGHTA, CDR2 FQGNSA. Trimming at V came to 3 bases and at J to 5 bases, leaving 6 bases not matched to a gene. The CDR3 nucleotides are TGTGCCAGCAGCTTCCAAGCGGGGGGTCAAGATACGCAGTATTTT. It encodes CASSFQAGGQDTQYF.

This CDR3 reads CAITTQNTGELFF. The CDR3 DNA sequence: TGTGCCATCACGACCCAGAACACCGGGGAGCTGTTTTTT. The rearrangement uses TRBV10-3 and TRBJ2-2; D is ambiguous. The CDR3 contains 13 residues. The germline CDR1 and CDR2 sequences are ENHRY and SYGVKD. V shed 7 bases and J shed 1 base, with 7 bases lying between them.

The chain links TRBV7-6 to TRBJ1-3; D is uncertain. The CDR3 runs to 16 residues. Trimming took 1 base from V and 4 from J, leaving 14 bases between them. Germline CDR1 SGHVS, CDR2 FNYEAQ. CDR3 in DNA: TGTGCCAGCAGCTTAGGGTATGGATCGCGGGGAAACACCATATATTTT. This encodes CASSLGYGSRGNTIYF.

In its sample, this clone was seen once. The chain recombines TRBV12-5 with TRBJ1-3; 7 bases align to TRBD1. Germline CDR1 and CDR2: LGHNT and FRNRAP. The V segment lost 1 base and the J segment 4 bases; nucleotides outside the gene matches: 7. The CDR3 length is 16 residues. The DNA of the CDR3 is TGTGCTAGTGGTTTGGCTCGGACAGGAGGGGGAAACACCATATATTTT. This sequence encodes CASGLARTGGGNTIYF.

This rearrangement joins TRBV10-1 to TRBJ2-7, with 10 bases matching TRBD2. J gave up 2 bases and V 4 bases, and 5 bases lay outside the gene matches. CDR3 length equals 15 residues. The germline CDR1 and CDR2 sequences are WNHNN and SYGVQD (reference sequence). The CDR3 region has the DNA TGCGCCAGCAGTGTCCTAGCGGGAGAACCCTACGAGCAGTACTTC. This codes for CASSVLAGEPYEQYF.

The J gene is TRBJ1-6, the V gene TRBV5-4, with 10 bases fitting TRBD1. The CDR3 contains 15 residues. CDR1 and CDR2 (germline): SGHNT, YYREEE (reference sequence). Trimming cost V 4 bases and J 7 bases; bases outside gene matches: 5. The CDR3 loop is CASSHPGQGNSPLHF. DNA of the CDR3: TGTGCCAGCAGCCACCCGGGACAGGGGAATTCACCCCTCCACTTT.

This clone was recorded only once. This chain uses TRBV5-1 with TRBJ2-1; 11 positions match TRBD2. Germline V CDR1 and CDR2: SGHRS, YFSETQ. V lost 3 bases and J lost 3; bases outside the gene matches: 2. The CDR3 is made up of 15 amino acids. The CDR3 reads CASSSLAGGYNEQFF. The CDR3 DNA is TGCGCCAGCAGCTCCCTAGCGGGGGGCTACAATGAGCAGTTCTTC.

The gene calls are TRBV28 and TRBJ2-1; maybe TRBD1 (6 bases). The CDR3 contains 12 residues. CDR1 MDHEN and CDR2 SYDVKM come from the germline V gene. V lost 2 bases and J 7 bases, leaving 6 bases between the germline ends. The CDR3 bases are TGTGCCAGCAGTTTACAGGGGAATGAGCAGTTCTTC. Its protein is CASSLQGNEQFF.

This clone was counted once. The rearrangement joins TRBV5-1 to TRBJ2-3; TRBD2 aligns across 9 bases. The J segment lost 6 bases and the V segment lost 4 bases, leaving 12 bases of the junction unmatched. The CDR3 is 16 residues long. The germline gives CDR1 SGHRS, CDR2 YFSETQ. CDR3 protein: CASSPRAGGLSDTQYF. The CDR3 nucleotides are TGCGCCAGCAGCCCGAGGGCGGGGGGGCTTTCGGATACGCAGTATTTT.